The entry that follows covers one T cell receptor beta chain sequence. Its antigen is as yet unknown. The data were taken from a study of T-cell reconstitution after alpha-beta-depleted transplantation in children. The study, taken as a whole, reports: A year had passed since transplant, and T-cell counts and diversity by then came mostly from newly produced T cells.

As it was prepared, the TCRbeta library received unique molecular identifiers. A single record per CDR3 protein comes from TCRdb applying MiXCR to the PCR reads. The sample consists of 750,000 to 950,000 distinct CDR3 sequences, 16% of them appearing once. This TCR was sampled from a male patient younger than 18 who had a stem cell transplant for acute lymphoblastic leukemia, so the T cells may come from the graft donor. Material: PBMCs, mostly from graft donor cells, obtained 360 days after TCRalphabeta/CD19-depleted stem cell transplant.

Here the CDR3 reads CASSEAPDLRGANVLTF. The CDR3, as DNA: TGCGCCAGCAGTGAGGCCCCGGACCTGAGGGGGGCCAACGTCCTGACTTTC. The V gene is TRBV10-2, the J gene TRBJ2-6; D not certain. The CDR3 sequence is 17 residues long. Germline lookup yields CDR1 WSHSY and CDR2 SAAADI. The ends were cut back, 2 bases at V and 4 bases at J, with 15 bases in the middle.